The 7 T cell receptor beta chains in this list originate from one sample, sequenced in a study of cytomegalovirus exposure and HLA in healthy donors. A multiplex PCR was run with 60 Vbeta primers and 13 Jbeta primers. The assay was immunoSEQ multiplex PCR, and TCRdb's table has in-frame clones only and misses some. The sample consists of tens of thousands of clones, about 74% of them appearing once. The material sequenced was PBMCs. These receptors were taken from a man aged 25-45 years in good health and CMV-seronegative.

The chain combines TRBV6-5 with TRBJ2-1, with TRBD2 identical over 10 bases. V was pared by 4 bases and J by 4 bases, with 4 bases of the junction left unmatched. The CDR3 is 15 amino acids. The germline V gene encodes CDR1 MNHEY and CDR2 SVGAGI. The CDR3 nucleotides are TGTGCCAGCAGTTCGTTAGCGGGGGGATACAATGAGCAGTTCTTC. Translated, it gives CASSSLAGGYNEQFF.

This chain uses TRBV7-3 with TRBJ2-1, with 8 positions matching TRBD2. Germline values: CDR1 SGHTA, CDR2 FQGTGA. J gave up 0 bases and V 4 bases, and 5 bases lay outside the gene matches. The CDR3 contains 16 residues. CDR3 DNA: TGTGCCAGCAGCTCCGAAGCGGGAGTCTCCTACAATGAGCAGTTCTTC. Translated: CASSSEAGVSYNEQFF.

The chain carries TRBV30 and TRBJ1-6, with D possibly matching TRBD1 (5 bases). This CDR3 comprises 13 residues. The V gene's germline CDR1 is GTSNPN and CDR2 SVGIG (reference sequence). The ends were cut back, 3 bases at V and 4 bases at J, with 7 bases in the middle. This CDR3 is CAWSGTYNSPLHF. The DNA for the CDR3 is TGTGCCTGGAGCGGGACTTATAATTCACCCCTCCACTTT.

The gene calls are TRBV4-2 and TRBJ2-5, with a possible D match to TRBD2 (6 bases). V lost 0 bases and J 5 bases, leaving 28 bases between the germline ends. The germline gives CDR1 LGHNA, CDR2 YNFKEQ. The CDR3 is 20 residues long. The CDR3 DNA is TGTGCCAGCAGCCAAGATCCATGGCGGGACGGCGGCTTAGCCCCCGAGACCCAGTACTTC. Protein: CASSQDPWRDGGLAPETQYF.

The chain combines TRBV5-4 with TRBJ2-5; D is possibly TRBD2 (7 bases). Germline assignment: CDR1 SGHNT and CDR2 YYREEE (reference sequence). This CDR3 region has 18 residues. V lost 0 bases to trimming and J lost 5 bases, with 23 bases between them. CDR3 bases: TGTGCCAGCAGCTTGGGGAGAGGGGGGGGTACTTTCGGGGAGACCCAGTACTTC. Its protein is CASSLGRGGGTFGETQYF.

The V call is TRBV29-1, the J call TRBJ2-2, with 12 bases fitting TRBD2. CDR1 is SQVTM and CDR2 is ANQGSEA in the germline V gene. V gave up 6 bases and J gave up 2 bases; unmatched junction bases: 4. The CDR3 runs to 15 residues. For the CDR3, the DNA is TGCAGCGTCCGGACTAGCGGGGCCAACACCGGGGAGCTGTTTTTT. It specifies CSVRTSGANTGELFF.

This chain's CDR3 is CSTTGGYTF. The CDR3 DNA follows: TGCAGTACCACGGGGGGCTACACCTTC. V is TRBV20-1 and J is TRBJ1-2; D unclear. The CDR3 totals 9 residues. CDR1 is DFQATT, CDR2 SNEGSKA, per germline (reference sequence). The germline V and J ends were trimmed by 8 bases and 8 bases, with 9 bases remaining between them.